This T cell receptor beta chain appears in the sequencing data of a study of identical twins. The sample holds a few counts of this clonotype. Its antigen remains unknown. Study-wide points: Model-predicted out-of-frame TCR alpha sharing fell below observed values in monozygotic twins.

A single record per CDR3 protein comes from TCRdb applying MiXCR to the 5' RACE reads. The profile shows 500,000 to 650,000 distinct CDR3 sequences, more than 20% of them singletons. Another study also made use of these data, one on yellow fever vaccine responses in identical twins.

This receptor was identified in a woman between 18 and 29 years old in good health. The source material was CD4+ T cells sorted from blood.

The CDR3: CASSREGGGTGELFF. In nucleotides, the CDR3 is TGCGCCAGCAGCCGGGAGGGGGGAGGGACCGGGGAGCTGTTTTTT. The chain carries TRBV4-1 and TRBJ2-2; a weak D match, TRBD2 (7 bases). The CDR3 is made up of 15 amino acids. The V end lost 4 bases, the J end lost 5 bases, and 14 bases lay between the germline ends. Germline CDR1 MGHRA, CDR2 YSYEKL.